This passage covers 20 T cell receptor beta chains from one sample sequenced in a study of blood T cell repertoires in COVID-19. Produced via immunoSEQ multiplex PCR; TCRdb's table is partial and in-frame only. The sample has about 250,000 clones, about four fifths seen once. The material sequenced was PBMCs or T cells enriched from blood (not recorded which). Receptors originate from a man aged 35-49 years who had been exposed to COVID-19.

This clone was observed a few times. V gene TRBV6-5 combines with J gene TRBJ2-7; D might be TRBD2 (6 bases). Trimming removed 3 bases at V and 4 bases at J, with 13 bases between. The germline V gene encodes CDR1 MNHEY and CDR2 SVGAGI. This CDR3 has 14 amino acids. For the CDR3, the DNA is TGTGCCAGCAGTTATGGACGGGGGAATTACGAGCAGTACTTC. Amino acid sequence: CASSYGRGNYEQYF.

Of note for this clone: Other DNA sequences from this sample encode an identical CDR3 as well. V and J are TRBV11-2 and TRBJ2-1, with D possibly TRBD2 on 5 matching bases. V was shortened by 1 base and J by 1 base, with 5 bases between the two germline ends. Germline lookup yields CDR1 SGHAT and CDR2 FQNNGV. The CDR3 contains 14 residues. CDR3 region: CASSLAGSYNEQFF. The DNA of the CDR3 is TGTGCCAGCAGCTTAGCGGGATCCTACAATGAGCAGTTCTTC.

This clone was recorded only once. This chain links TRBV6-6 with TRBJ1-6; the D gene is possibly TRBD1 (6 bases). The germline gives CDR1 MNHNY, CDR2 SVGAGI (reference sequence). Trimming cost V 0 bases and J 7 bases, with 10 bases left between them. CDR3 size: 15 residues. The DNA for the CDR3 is TGTGCCAGCAGTTACTCAGGGGGGGAGAATTCACCCCTCCACTTT. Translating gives CASSYSGGENSPLHF.

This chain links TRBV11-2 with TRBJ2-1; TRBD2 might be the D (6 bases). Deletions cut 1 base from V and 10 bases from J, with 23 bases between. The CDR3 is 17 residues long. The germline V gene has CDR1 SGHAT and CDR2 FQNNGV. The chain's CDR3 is CASSLASGWEVGSEQFF. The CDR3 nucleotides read TGTGCCAGCAGCTTAGCTTCTGGGTGGGAGGTTGGTAGCGAGCAGTTCTTC.

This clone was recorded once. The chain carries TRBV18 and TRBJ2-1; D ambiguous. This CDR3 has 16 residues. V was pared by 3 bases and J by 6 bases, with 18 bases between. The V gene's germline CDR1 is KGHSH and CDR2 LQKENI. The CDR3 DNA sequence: TGTGCCAGCTCACCGTACTCCCCCCAGGAACGCAATGAGCAGTTCTTC. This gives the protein CASSPYSPQERNEQFF.

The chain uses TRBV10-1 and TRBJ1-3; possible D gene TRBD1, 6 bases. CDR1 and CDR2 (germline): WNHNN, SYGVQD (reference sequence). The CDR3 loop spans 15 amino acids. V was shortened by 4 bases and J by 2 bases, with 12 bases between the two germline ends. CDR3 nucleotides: TGCGCCAGCAGTGCCGGCAGGGGCCCTGGAAACACCATATATTTT. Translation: CASSAGRGPGNTIYF.

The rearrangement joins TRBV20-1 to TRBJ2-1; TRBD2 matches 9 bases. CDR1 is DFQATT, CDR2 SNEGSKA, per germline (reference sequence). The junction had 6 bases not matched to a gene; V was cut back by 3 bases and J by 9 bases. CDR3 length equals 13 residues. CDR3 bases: TGCAGTGCTAGTAGCGGGAGTATGGGTGAGCAGTTCTTC. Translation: CSASSGSMGEQFF.

The CDR3 region has the DNA TGTGCCAGCAGCCAGCGAGGCAGATGGAGTTCCCAAGAGACCCAGTACTTC. It specifies CASSQRGRWSSQETQYF. The chain has TRBV7-2 and TRBJ2-5; D is uncertain. CDR1 SGHTA and CDR2 FQGNSA come from the germline V gene. Trimming removed 5 bases at V and 1 base at J, with 20 bases between. The CDR3 covers 17 residues.

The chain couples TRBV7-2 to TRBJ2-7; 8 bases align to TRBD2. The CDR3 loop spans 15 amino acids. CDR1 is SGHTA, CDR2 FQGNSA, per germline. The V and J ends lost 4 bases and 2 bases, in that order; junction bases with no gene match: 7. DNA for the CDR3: TGTGCCAGCAGCTCTACTAGCGGTAGGGCCTACGAGCAGTACTTC. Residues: CASSSTSGRAYEQYF.

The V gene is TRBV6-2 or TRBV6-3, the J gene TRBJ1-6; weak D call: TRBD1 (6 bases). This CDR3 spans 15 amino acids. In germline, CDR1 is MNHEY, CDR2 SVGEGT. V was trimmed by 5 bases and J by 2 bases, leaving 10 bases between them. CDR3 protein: CASSAQGTYNSPLHF. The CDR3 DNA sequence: TGTGCCAGCAGTGCCCAGGGGACCTATAATTCACCCCTCCACTTT.

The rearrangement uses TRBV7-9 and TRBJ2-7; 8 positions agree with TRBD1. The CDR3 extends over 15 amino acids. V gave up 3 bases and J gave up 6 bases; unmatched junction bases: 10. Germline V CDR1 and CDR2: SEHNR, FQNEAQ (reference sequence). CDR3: CASSFRDRYTSEQYF. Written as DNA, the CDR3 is TGTGCCAGCAGCTTCCGGGACAGGTATACAAGCGAGCAGTACTTC. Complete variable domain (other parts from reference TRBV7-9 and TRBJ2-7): DTGVSQNPRHKITKRGQNVTFRCDPISEHNRLYWYRQTLGQGPEFLTYFQNEAQLEKSRLLSDRFSAERPKGSFSTLEIQRTEQGDSAMYLCASSFRDRYTSEQYFGPGTRLTVT.

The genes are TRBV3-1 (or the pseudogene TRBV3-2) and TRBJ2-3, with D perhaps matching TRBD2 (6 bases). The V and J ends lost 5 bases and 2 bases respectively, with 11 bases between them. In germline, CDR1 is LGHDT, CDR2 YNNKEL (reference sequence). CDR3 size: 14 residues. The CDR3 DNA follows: TGTGCCAGCAGCTCAGCGGGCCCCACAGATACGCAGTATTTT. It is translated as CASSSAGPTDTQYF.

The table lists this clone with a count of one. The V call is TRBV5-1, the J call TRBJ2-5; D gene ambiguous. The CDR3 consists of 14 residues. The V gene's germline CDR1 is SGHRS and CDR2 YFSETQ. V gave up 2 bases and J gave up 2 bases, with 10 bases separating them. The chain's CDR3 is CASSFTSTQETQYF. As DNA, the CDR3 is TGCGCCAGCAGCTTCACGTCTACGCAAGAGACCCAGTACTTC. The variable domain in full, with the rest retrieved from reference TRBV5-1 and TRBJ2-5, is KAGVTQTPRYLIKTRGQQVTLSCSPISGHRSVSWYQQTPGQGLQFLFEYFSETQRNKGNFPGRFSGRQFSNSRSEMNVSTLELGDSALYLCASSFTSTQETQYFGPGTRLLVL.

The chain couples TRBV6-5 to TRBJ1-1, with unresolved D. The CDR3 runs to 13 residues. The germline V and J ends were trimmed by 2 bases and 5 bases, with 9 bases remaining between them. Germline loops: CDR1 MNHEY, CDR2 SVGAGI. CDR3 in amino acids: CASSYQEETEAFF. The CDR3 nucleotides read TGTGCCAGCAGTTACCAAGAAGAGACTGAAGCTTTCTTT.

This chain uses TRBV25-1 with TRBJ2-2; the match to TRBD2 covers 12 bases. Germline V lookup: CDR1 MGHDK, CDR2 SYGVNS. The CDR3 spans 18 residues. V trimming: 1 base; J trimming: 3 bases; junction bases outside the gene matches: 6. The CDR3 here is CASSEWTLAGGYTGELFF. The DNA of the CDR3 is TGTGCCAGCAGTGAATGGACACTAGCGGGAGGTTACACCGGGGAGCTGTTTTTT. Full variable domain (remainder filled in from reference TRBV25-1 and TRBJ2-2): EADIYQTPRYLVIGTGKKITLECSQTMGHDKMYWYQQDPGMELHLIHYSYGVNSTEKGDLSSESTVSRIRTEHFPLTLESARPSHTSQYLCASSEWTLAGGYTGELFFGEGSRLTVL.

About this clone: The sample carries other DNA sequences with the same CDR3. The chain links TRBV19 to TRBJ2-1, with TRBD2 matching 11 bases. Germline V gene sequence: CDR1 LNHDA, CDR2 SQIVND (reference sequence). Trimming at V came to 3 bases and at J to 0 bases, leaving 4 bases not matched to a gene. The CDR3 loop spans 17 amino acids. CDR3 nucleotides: TGTGCCAGTAGTATTACTAGCGGGAGTAGCTCCTACAATGAGCAGTTCTTC. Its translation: CASSITSGSSSYNEQFF.

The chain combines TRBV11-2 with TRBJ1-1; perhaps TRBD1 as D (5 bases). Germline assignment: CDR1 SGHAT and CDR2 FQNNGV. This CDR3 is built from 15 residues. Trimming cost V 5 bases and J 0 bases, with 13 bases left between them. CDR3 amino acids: CASSPGEGLNTEAFF. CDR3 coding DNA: TGTGCCAGCAGCCCGGGGGAGGGTTTGAACACTGAAGCTTTCTTT.

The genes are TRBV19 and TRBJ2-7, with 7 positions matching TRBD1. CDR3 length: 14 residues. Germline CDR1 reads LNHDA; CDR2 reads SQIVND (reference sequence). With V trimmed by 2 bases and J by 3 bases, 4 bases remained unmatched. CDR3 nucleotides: TGTGCCAGTAGTATAAGGGGGCCTTACTACGAGCAGTACTTC. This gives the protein CASSIRGPYYEQYF.

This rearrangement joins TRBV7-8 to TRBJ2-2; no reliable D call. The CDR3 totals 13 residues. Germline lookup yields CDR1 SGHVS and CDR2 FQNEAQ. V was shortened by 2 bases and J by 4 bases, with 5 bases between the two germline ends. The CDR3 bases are TGTGCCAGCAGCTTAACGGGCACCGGGGAGCTGTTTTTT. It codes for CASSLTGTGELFF.

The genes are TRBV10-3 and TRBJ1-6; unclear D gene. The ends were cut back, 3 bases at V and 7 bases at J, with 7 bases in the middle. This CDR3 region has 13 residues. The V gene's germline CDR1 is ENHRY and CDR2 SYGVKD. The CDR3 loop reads CAISEQTNSPLHF. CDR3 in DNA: TGTGCCATCAGTGAACAGACGAATTCACCCCTCCACTTT.